The rows below give T cell receptor beta chains drawn from one sample of a study of cytomegalovirus exposure and HLA in healthy donors. The data were produced by immunoSEQ multiplex PCR, yet TCRdb's version contains in-frame clones alone and is incomplete. The table lists 200,000 to 250,000 clones, about 80% of them singletons. The specimen sequenced was PBMCs. Receptors originate from a woman in her twenties or thirties in good health and CMV-seronegative. Each CDR3 is given with its conserved first and last residue. D genes are given only for firm matches. Some rows have no size entry. The others give once, few or many, or a class for an expanded clone.

clone_size: once; d_call: NA; j_call: TRBJ2-1; v_call: TRBV2; cdr3_nt: TGTGCCAGCAATCCGGGACTGTACTACGGTGAGCAGTTCTTC; cdr3_aa: CASNPGLYYGEQFF
clone_size: NA; d_call: TRBD1; j_call: TRBJ1-5; v_call: TRBV6-4; cdr3_nt: TGTGCCAGCAGAGGACAGGGTAGCAATCAGCCCCAGCATTTT; cdr3_aa: CASRGQGSNQPQHF
clone_size: few; d_call: TRBD1; j_call: TRBJ2-6; v_call: TRBV7-2; cdr3_nt: TGTGCCAGCAGCAACGGACAGGGACGGCGGTCTGGGGCCAACGTCCTGACTTTC; cdr3_aa: CASSNGQGRRSGANVLTF
clone_size: NA; d_call: TRBD2; j_call: TRBJ2-7; v_call: TRBV15; cdr3_nt: TGTGCCACCAGCAGAGGACTACTAGCGGGATTAGACTACGAGCAGTACTTC; cdr3_aa: CATSRGLLAGLDYEQYF
clone_size: NA; d_call: TRBD2; j_call: TRBJ2-7; v_call: TRBV7-6; cdr3_nt: TGTGCCAGCAGCTTAGGGAGGGCGGGAGAACAGTACGAGCAGTACTTC; cdr3_aa: CASSLGRAGEQYEQYF
clone_size: few; d_call: TRBD1; j_call: TRBJ2-7; v_call: TRBV2; cdr3_nt: TGTGCCAGCACGGGACAGTCGAGCTCCTACGAGCAGTACTTC; cdr3_aa: CASTGQSSSYEQYF
clone_size: NA; d_call: NA; j_call: TRBJ2-1; v_call: TRBV28; cdr3_nt: TGTGCCAGCAGCGTTAGTTCGGTAAATGAGCAGTTCTTC; cdr3_aa: CASSVSSVNEQFF
clone_size: NA; d_call: NA; j_call: TRBJ1-1; v_call: TRBV2; cdr3_nt: TGTGCCAGCAGTGGACGCGGGGTCGGGGAGGCTTTCTTT; cdr3_aa: CASSGRGVGEAFF
clone_size: NA; d_call: NA; j_call: TRBJ2-1; v_call: TRBV15; cdr3_nt: TGTGCCACCAGCAGAGGAGCACAGGAATACAATGAGCAGTTCTTC; cdr3_aa: CATSRGAQEYNEQFF
clone_size: once; d_call: TRBD2; j_call: TRBJ2-7; v_call: TRBV7-9; cdr3_nt: TGTGCCAGCAGCTCGAGGGACTACTCCTACGAGCAGTACTTC; cdr3_aa: CASSSRDYSYEQYF
clone_size: NA; d_call: NA; j_call: TRBJ2-7; v_call: TRBV7-6; cdr3_nt: TGTGCCAGCAGCTTAGAGAGGGCCCCGCTTAACGAGCAGTACTTC; cdr3_aa: CASSLERAPLNEQYF
clone_size: NA; d_call: NA; j_call: TRBJ1-1; v_call: TRBV7-8; cdr3_nt: TGTGCCAGCAGCTTGGGCACGACAGGAGGTACTGAAGCTTTCTTT; cdr3_aa: CASSLGTTGGTEAFF
clone_size: few; d_call: NA; j_call: TRBJ2-2; v_call: TRBV2; cdr3_nt: TGTGCCAGCAGTGGTGGAGGGGTAGGGACCGGGGAGCTGTTTTTT; cdr3_aa: CASSGGGVGTGELFF
clone_size: NA; d_call: NA; j_call: TRBJ1-5; v_call: TRBV6-6; cdr3_nt: TGTGCGTCGGGTCAGCCCCAGCATTTT; cdr3_aa: CASGQPQHF
clone_size: NA; d_call: NA; j_call: TRBJ1-2; v_call: TRBV7-9; cdr3_nt: TGTGCCAGCAGCTTAGGAACAGGCATTTATGGCTACACCTTC; cdr3_aa: CASSLGTGIYGYTF
clone_size: NA; d_call: TRBD2; j_call: TRBJ2-7; v_call: TRBV5-4; cdr3_nt: TGTGCCAGCAGCACACTAGCGGGGGAAAACGAGCAGTACTTC; cdr3_aa: CASSTLAGENEQYF
clone_size: NA; d_call: NA; j_call: TRBJ1-2; v_call: TRBV10-3; cdr3_nt: TGTGCCATCAGTGAGGGGCCGCGGGGCTATGGCTACACCTTC; cdr3_aa: CAISEGPRGYGYTF
clone_size: few; d_call: TRBD1; j_call: TRBJ1-1; v_call: TRBV4-1; cdr3_nt: TGCGCCAGCAGCAAAAGAGGGGGACAGACTGAAGCTTTCTTT; cdr3_aa: CASSKRGGQTEAFF
clone_size: NA; d_call: NA; j_call: TRBJ2-7; v_call: TRBV5-6; cdr3_nt: TGTGCCAGCAGCTTCGTAGGAGGTGGTGAGCAGTACTTC; cdr3_aa: CASSFVGGGEQYF
clone_size: NA; d_call: NA; j_call: TRBJ2-5; v_call: TRBV9; cdr3_nt: TGTGCCAGCAGCGCCTGGGGGGGCCTGGGAGAGACCCAGTACTTC; cdr3_aa: CASSAWGGLGETQYF
clone_size: few; d_call: NA; j_call: TRBJ2-2; v_call: TRBV2; cdr3_nt: TGTGCCAGCAGTGTGAGGCGCACCGGGGAGCTGTTTTTT; cdr3_aa: CASSVRRTGELFF
clone_size: NA; d_call: NA; j_call: TRBJ2-5; v_call: TRBV7-9; cdr3_nt: TGTGCCAGCAGCCTGACGACTACCCTCCAAGAGACCCAGTACTTC; cdr3_aa: CASSLTTTLQETQYF
clone_size: NA; d_call: NA; j_call: TRBJ2-1; v_call: TRBV4-1; cdr3_nt: TGCGCCAGCAGCCTCCCTGCGGGGGCTGGATACAATGAGCAGTTCTTC; cdr3_aa: CASSLPAGAGYNEQFF
clone_size: NA; d_call: TRBD1; j_call: TRBJ1-5; v_call: TRBV19; cdr3_nt: TGTGCCAGTAGTGGTGGGACAGGATCTATTGGCAATCAGCCCCAGCATTTT; cdr3_aa: CASSGGTGSIGNQPQHF
clone_size: once; d_call: NA; j_call: TRBJ2-7; v_call: TRBV7-7; cdr3_nt: TGTGCCAGCAGCTTAGATCGGTCCGACGAGCAGTACTTC; cdr3_aa: CASSLDRSDEQYF
clone_size: NA; d_call: NA; j_call: TRBJ2-3; v_call: TRBV5-1; cdr3_nt: TGCGCCAGCAGCCACGGGCTGACAGACGACTTTGGGCCAGATACGCAGTATTTT; cdr3_aa: CASSHGLTDDFGPDTQYF
clone_size: NA; d_call: NA; j_call: TRBJ2-7; v_call: TRBV18; cdr3_nt: TGTGCCAGCTCACCGTCGACTACCATAGGGACTTCCTACGAGCAGTACTTC; cdr3_aa: CASSPSTTIGTSYEQYF
clone_size: few; d_call: NA; j_call: TRBJ2-1; v_call: TRBV13; cdr3_nt: TGTGCCAGCAGGCGGACTACCTCGAATGAGCAGTTCTTC; cdr3_aa: CASRRTTSNEQFF
clone_size: NA; d_call: TRBD2; j_call: TRBJ2-1; v_call: TRBV11-2; cdr3_nt: TGTGCCAGCAGCTCCTACCCTTATGCGGGGGGTAACAATGAGCAGTTCTTC; cdr3_aa: CASSSYPYAGGNNEQFF